This TCR beta chain is drawn from a study of blood T cell repertoires in COVID-19. Study-wide context: PBMCs, B-cell-depleted T cells, or T cells provided the cDNA or gDNA that made up the material.

In the original processing: Amplification from reference gene primers served as the basis for estimated nucleated cell counts. Profiled with immunoSEQ multiplex PCR; TCRdb holds only in-frame clones, not every one. That table furnishes V, J and clone size, whereas the DNA furnished D and trimming. Of about 47,000 clones in the sample, roughly 87% were seen once. CDR1 is LNHDA and CDR2 is SQIVND in the germline V gene (reference sequence). The CDR3 sequence is 14 residues long. With 7 bases clipped from V and 2 bases from J, the junction kept 7 bases outside the gene matches. The specimen sequenced was peripheral blood. V gene TRBV19 combines with J gene TRBJ2-7; 8 bases agree with TRBD1. The sequence was collected from a man in his sixties with active COVID-19. As DNA, the CDR3 is TGTGCCAGTAAATTGACAGGGGAGGCCTACGAGCAGTACTTC. Protein: CASKLTGEAYEQYF.